This TCR beta chain was profiled in a study of T-cell memory formation after mild COVID-19. For the study at large: In these data, TCR clusters were largely donor specific.

This clonotype occurred many times. Antigen unknown. Findings and caveats of the study: Clones that contracted clustered mainly in CM and EM if CD4+ and in EMRA if CD8+.

Germline values: CDR1 SGHTA, CDR2 FQGNSA. Trimming shortened V by 1 base and J by 0 bases, and 9 bases separated the two germline ends. This CDR3 has 15 amino acids. TCRdb itself ran the 5' RACE reads through MiXCR, one entry per CDR3 protein. The sample shows 250,000 to 300,000 distinct CDR3 sequences, 15% to 20% of them seen only once. The sequence was obtained from a man aged 18 to 29 who had mild COVID-19 (a few samples of this study predate the infection). Cell type and time point are not known. The specimen sequenced was PBMCs or a T cell subset sorted from them (not recorded which). The chain recombines TRBV7-2 with TRBJ1-1; D unresolved. The CDR3 sequence: CASSLDPVMNTEAFF. CDR3 DNA: TGTGCCAGCAGCTTAGACCCGGTAATGAACACTGAAGCTTTCTTT.